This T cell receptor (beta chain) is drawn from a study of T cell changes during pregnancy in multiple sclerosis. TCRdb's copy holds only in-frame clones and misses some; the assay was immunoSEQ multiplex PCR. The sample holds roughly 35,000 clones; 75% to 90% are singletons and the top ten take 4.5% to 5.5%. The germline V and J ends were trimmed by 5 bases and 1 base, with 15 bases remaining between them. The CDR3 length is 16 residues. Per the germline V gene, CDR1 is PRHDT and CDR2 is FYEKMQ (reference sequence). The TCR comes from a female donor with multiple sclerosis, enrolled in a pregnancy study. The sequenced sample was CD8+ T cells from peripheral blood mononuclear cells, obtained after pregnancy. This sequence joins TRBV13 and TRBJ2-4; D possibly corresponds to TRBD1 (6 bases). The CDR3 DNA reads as TGTGCCAGCAGCGAATCAGGGGAGATGGCCAAAAACATTCAGTACTTC. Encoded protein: CASSESGEMAKNIQYF. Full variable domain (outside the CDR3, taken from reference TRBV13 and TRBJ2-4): AAGVIQSPRHLIKEKRETATLKCYPIPRHDTVYWYQQGPGQDPQFLISFYEKMQSDKGSIPDRFSAQQFSDYHSELNMSSLELGDSALYFCASSESGEMAKNIQYFGAGTRLSVL.